This entry describes one T cell receptor beta chain. This clonotype was recorded at least ten times. What this receptor recognizes is not known. Base qualities were left out, and no much larger clone turns up one base away. Moderately to severely active disease, a Clinical Activity Score of at least 3, a NOSPECS grade of at least 4, and a duration under 3 months were present in ophthalmopathy patients. Any patient with an uncontrolled infection, another autoimmune disease, pregnancy or lactation was excluded. Diagnoses were established on the basis of clinical symptoms, serum thyroxine and TRAb, thyroid ultrasound, and orbital computed tomography. PBMCs were isolated from about 10 ml of fresh peripheral blood by Ficoll-Paque density gradient centrifugation. Total RNA was extracted with Trizol reagent, and quality was checked on an Agilent 2100 Bioanalyzer. Amplification of TCR beta CDR3 regions was carried out from RNA transcripts. The TCR CDR3 was subjected to a first round of RT-PCR using the HTBI primer set and the Qiagen OneStep RT-PCR kit. Libraries were constructed in a second round of multiplex PCR, after which size selection and purification were carried out. Paired-end sequencing of the libraries was performed with 100 bp reads on an Illumina HiSeq2000. In the authors' own workflow: SOAPnuke was used to process the raw data, with reads discarded if the reads contained adapters or uncalled bases, had a mean Phred below 15, or lacked an exact constant-primer or identifier match. High-quality paired reads were merged with COPE v1.2.5, and unique nucleotide sequences were defined as clonotypes. MiTCR v1.1 was used to align the clonotypes against IMGT TRBV, TRBD and TRBJ reference segments. The analysis included only V-J combinations with a frequency above 0.0001, which together covered roughly 99% of the repertoires. The TCS score was defined as the ratio of F50 (clonal expansion) to E x V (chaos), calculated using BLOSUM62-based TCRdist between CDR3 peptides within each V-J. Welch's t-statistics and random forest reduced 450 to 600 V-J features to about 12, which were used in a naive Bayes classifier (R e1071). The public reads were run again by TCRdb, first through fastp at Q25 and then through MiXCR, and only productive beta chains were kept. Every distinct CDR3 protein forms one entry, paired with its most common genes and DNA. Clone size and V and J calls follow TCRdb, not the original study. For this sample there are around 390,000 distinct CDR3 sequences; around 13% appear just once. Roughly a fifth of the sample goes to the ten largest clones.

The data were obtained in a study of T cells in Graves' hyperthyroidism and ophthalmopathy (dated by TCRdb to the late 2010s). About the study as a whole: Peripheral blood samples were taken at initial diagnosis, before any treatment was given. The 80 to 100 discovery patients were randomly divided into training and test sets at a 7:3 ratio. The study also compared thyroid tissue and blood T-cell repertoires from more than five Graves' hyperthyroidism patients. To identify distinguishing TCR V-J signatures, a discovery cohort of 100 or so patients was used, comprising 43 with Graves' ophthalmopathy and under 60 with stable Graves' hyperthyroidism. Once sampling was done, hyperthyroidism patients were given methimazole at a starting dose of 30 mg daily, whereas ophthalmopathy patients were given high-dose intravenous methylprednisolone. An independent validation cohort of under 20 hyperthyroidism patients and approximately 15 patients who later progressed to ophthalmopathy tested prospective prediction of ophthalmopathy. According to the paper, TCR Vbeta CDR3 sequencing was carried out on about 140 peripheral blood samples, which came from over 40 ophthalmopathy, fewer than 80 hyperthyroidism and some 17 progressor patients. General conclusions and limits of the study: Sample size was not statistically predetermined, and investigators were not blinded to group allocation. Ophthalmopathy was separated from stable hyperthyroidism by a 13 V-J signature model, with approximately 89% sensitivity and 81% to 82% specificity obtained in cross-validation and 80%/75% obtained in testing. In validation, progression to ophthalmopathy was predicted by the model with almost 71% sensitivity and 72.22% specificity, a median of roughly 6 months before onset. Most expanded thyroid clonotypes (frequency above 0.001) were also detected in blood, a finding suggesting that blood repertoires may reflect thyroid immune responses.

Spanning cysteine to phenylalanine, the CDR3 consists of 17 amino acids. Only the CDR3 DNA stays, 51 bases, in frame from base 1. The germline V gene encodes CDR1 SNHLY and CDR2 FYNNEI. V loses 5 bases, J loses 7 bases, and the germline ends lie 23 bases apart. The rearrangement combines TRBV2 with TRBJ2-2; TRBD2 could be the D gene, as 7 bases match. Sequencing was carried out using blood. The TCR comes from a woman under 40 with Graves' ophthalmopathy. The DNA sequence is as follows: TGTGCCAGCAGTACCCGCGGGCGGGGGCCATCCAACGGGGAGCTGTTTTTT. This is translated as CASSTRGRGPSNGELFF.